This TCR beta chain originates from a study of blood T cell repertoires in COVID-19. Sequencing used immunoSEQ multiplex PCR; TCRdb keeps in-frame clones, though not all of them. The sample carries tens of thousands of clones, approximately 83% recorded once. The CDR3 sequence is 14 residues long. Germline assignment: CDR1 SGHRS and CDR2 YFSETQ. The V end lost 1 base, the J end lost 2 bases, and 9 bases lay between the germline ends. The source of this sequence is a man aged 50 to 59 with COVID-19, enrolled during active disease. Specimen: peripheral blood. This chain links TRBV5-1 with TRBJ1-1, with D perhaps matching TRBD1 (5 bases). CDR3 in amino acids: CASSLNQGNTEAFF. CDR3 sequence (DNA): TGCGCCAGCAGCTTGAATCAGGGCAACACTGAAGCTTTCTTT.